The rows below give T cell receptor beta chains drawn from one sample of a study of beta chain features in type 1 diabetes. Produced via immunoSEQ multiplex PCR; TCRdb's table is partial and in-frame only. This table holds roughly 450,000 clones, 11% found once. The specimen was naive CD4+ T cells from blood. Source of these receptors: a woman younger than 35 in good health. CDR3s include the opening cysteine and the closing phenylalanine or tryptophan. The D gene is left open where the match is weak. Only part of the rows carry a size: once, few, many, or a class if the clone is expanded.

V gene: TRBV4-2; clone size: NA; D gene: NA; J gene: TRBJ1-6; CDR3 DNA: TGTGCCAGCAGCCAAGATAGGAGGGGGGAGGGTAATTCACCCCTCCACTTT; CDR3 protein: CASSQDRRGEGNSPLHF
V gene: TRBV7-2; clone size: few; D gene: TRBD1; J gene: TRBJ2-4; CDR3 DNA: TGTGCCAGCAGCACAGGGACAGGCAAAAACATTCAGTACTTC; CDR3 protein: CASSTGTGKNIQYF
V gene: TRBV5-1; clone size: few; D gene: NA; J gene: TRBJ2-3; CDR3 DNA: TGCGCCAGCAGCTTGACAGCGCACACAGATACGCAGTATTTT; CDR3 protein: CASSLTAHTDTQYF
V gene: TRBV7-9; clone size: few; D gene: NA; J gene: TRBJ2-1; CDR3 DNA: TGTGCCAGCAGCGATTCGCCCTACAATGAGCAGTTCTTC; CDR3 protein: CASSDSPYNEQFF
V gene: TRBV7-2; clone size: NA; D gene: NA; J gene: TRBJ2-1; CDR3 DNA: TGTGCCAGCAGCTCCCAAGGTTTTGGGGGGCAACAGTTCTTC; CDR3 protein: CASSSQGFGGQQFF
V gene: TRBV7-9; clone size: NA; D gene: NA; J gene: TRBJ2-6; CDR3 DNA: TGTGCCAGCAGCGCCCGACAGACTGGGGCCAACGTCCTGACTTTC; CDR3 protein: CASSARQTGANVLTF
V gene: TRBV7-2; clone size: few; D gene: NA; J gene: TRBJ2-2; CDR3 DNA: TGTGCCAGCAGTCGGACGGGGAGCGGGGAGCTGTTTTTT; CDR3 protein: CASSRTGSGELFF
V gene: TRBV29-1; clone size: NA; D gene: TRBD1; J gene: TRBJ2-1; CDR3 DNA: TGCAGCGTAAAGGACAGGGGGCCCTACAATGAGCAGTTCTTC; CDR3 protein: CSVKDRGPYNEQFF
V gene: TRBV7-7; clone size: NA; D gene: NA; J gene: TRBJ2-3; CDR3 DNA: TGTGCTAGCAGCTTAGGTTCAGGGAGCACAGATACGCAGTATTTT; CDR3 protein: CASSLGSGSTDTQYF
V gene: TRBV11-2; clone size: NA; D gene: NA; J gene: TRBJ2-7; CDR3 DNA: TGTGCCAGCAGCTCCCTTGACGGGAGCTCCTACGAGCAGTACTTC; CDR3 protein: CASSSLDGSSYEQYF
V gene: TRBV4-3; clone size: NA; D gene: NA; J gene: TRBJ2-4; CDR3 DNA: TGCGCCAGCAGCCAAGAAGGAAACATTCAGTACTTC; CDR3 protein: CASSQEGNIQYF
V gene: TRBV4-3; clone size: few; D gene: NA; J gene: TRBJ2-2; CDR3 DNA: TGCGCCAGCAGCCATGACAGAGGCACCGGGGAGCTGTTTTTT; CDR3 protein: CASSHDRGTGELFF
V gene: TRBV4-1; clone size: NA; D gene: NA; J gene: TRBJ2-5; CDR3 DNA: TGCGCCAGCAGCCCTCTTGTTGTGGAGACCCAGTACTTC; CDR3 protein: CASSPLVVETQYF
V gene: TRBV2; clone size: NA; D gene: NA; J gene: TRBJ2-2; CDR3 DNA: TGTGCCAGCAGTGTTTGGACGCCCACCGGGGAGCTGTTTTTT; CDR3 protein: CASSVWTPTGELFF
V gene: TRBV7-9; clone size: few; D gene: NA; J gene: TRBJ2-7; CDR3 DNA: TGTGCCAGCAGCCTACTGACAGGTCTTAAGAACGAGCAGTACTTC; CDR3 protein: CASSLLTGLKNEQYF
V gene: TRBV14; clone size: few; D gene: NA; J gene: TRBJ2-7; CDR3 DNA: TGTGCCAGCAGCCGGATCAGGTATGGATCGATCTACGAGCAGTACTTC; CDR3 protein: CASSRIRYGSIYEQYF
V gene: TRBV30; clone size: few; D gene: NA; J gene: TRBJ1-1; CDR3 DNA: TGTGCCTGGAGGAGGGCAGGTCTGAGGGACACTGAAGCTTTCTTT; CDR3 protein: CAWRRAGLRDTEAFF
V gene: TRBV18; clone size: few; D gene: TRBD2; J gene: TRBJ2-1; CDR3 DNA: TGTGCCAGCTCGCGCCTAACTAGCGGAGTAGTGTCGAATGAGCAGTTCTTC; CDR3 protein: CASSRLTSGVVSNEQFF
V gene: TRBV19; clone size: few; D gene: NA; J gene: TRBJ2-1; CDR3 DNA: TGTGCCAGTAGACAGGGAAACTACAATGAGCAGTTCTTC; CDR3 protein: CASRQGNYNEQFF
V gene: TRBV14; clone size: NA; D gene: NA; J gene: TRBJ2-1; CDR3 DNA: TGTGCCAGCAGGCTTACAGGGGTCGGCGGGGAGTTCTTC; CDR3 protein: CASRLTGVGGEFF
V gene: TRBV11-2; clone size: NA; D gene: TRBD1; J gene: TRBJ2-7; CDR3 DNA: TGTGCCAGCAGCAGGACAGGGACCGAGCAGTACTTC; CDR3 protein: CASSRTGTEQYF
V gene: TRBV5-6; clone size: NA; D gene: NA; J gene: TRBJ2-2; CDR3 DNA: TGTGCCAGCAGCTTGTCGGGGACCCCCGGGGAGCTGTTTTTT; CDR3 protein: CASSLSGTPGELFF
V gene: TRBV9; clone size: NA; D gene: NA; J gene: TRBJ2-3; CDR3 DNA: TGTGCCAGCAGCGTAGGGATCCGGAGCACAGATACGCAGTATTTT; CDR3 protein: CASSVGIRSTDTQYF
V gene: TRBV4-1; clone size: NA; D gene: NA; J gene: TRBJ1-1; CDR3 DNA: TGCGCCAGCAGCCAAGGAGGAATGAACACTGAAGCTTTCTTT; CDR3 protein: CASSQGGMNTEAFF
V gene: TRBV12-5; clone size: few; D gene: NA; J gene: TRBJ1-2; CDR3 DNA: TGTGCTAGTGGAAGGGACGGCTATGGCTACACCTTC; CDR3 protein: CASGRDGYGYTF
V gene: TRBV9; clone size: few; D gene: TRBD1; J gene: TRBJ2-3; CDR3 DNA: TGTGCCAGCAGCGTCCGGGACAGGGGCACAGATACGCAGTATTTT; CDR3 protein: CASSVRDRGTDTQYF
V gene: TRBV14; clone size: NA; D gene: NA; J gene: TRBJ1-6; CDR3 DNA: TGTGCCAGCAGCCAAGGTCAGGTCAATTCACCCCTCCACTTT; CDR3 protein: CASSQGQVNSPLHF
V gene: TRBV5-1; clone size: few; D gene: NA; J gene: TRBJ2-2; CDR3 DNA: TGCGCCAGCAGCCAAAGACAGGTCATAAACACCGGGGAGCTGTTTTTT; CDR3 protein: CASSQRQVINTGELFF
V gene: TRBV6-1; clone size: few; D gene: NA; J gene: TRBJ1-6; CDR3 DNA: TGTGCCAGCAGTGAAGCGGGCAGCTTTAATTCACCCCTCCACTTT; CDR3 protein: CASSEAGSFNSPLHF
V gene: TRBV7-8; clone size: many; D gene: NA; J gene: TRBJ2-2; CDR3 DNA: TGTGCCAGCGTGTCGAGGACAGACGGGGAGCTGTTTTTT; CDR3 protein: CASVSRTDGELFF
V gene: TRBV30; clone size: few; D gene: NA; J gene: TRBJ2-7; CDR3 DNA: TGTGCCTGGAGTGTAGGGGAGGGGGTTAAAACCTACGAGCAGTACTTC; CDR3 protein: CAWSVGEGVKTYEQYF
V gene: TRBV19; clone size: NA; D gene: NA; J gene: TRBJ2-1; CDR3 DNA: TGTGCCAGTAGTAGGCTAGCGAACAATGAGCAGTTCTTC; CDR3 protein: CASSRLANNEQFF
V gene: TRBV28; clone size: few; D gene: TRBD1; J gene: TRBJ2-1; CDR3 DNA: TGTGCCAGCAGCGAACGCCAGATACCGGGACAGGGACGTAATGAGCAGTTCTTC; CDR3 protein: CASSERQIPGQGRNEQFF
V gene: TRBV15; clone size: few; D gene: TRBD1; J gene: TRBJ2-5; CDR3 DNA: TGTGCCACCCGGACAGGGAACCTCCAAGAGACCCAGTACTTC; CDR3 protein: CATRTGNLQETQYF
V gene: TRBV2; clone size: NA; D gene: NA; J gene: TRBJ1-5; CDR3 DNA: TGTGCCAGCACGGAAAGACGGAAAAATCAGCCCCAGCATTTT; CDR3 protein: CASTERRKNQPQHF
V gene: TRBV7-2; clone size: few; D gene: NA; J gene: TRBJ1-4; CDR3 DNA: TGTGCCAGCAGCCCAGAACCTGCCCGGGGTGAAAAACTGTTTTTT; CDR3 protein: CASSPEPARGEKLFF
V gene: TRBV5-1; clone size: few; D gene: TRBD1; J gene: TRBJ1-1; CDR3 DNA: TGCGCCAGCAGCCTATCCGGGACAGCAAACACTGAAGCTTTCTTT; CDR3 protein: CASSLSGTANTEAFF
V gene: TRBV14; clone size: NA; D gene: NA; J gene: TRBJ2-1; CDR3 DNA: TGTGCCAGCAGCCACCGGGGGCAGGGGGCCTACAATGAGCAGTTCTTC; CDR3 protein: CASSHRGQGAYNEQFF
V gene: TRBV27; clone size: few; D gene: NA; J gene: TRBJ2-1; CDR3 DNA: TGTGCCAGCAGTTTATCTAGCTCGATATGGCTGGTCTACAATGAGCAGTTCTTC; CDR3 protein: CASSLSSSIWLVYNEQFF
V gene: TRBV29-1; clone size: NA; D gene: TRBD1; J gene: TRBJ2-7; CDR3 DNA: TGCAGCGTTGCTGCGGACAGGGCAACCAACGAGCAGTACTTC; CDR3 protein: CSVAADRATNEQYF
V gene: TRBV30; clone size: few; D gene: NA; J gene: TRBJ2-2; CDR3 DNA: TGTGCCTGTTTCGGGCCTTCCACGAACACCGGGGAGCTGTTTTTT; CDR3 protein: CACFGPSTNTGELFF
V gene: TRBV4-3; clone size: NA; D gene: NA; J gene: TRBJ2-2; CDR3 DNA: TGCGCCAGCAGCCATCATCCTCGCCGGAACACCGGGGAGCTGTTTTTT; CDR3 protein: CASSHHPRRNTGELFF
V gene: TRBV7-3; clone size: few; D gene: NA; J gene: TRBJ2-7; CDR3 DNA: TGTGCCAGCAGCTTAACGGCGGACTACGAGCAGTACTTC; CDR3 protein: CASSLTADYEQYF
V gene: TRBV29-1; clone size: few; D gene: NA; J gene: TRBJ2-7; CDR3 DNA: TGCAGCGTTGAAGCCCCGGGTCCCAGAGAGCAGTACTTC; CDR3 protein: CSVEAPGPREQYF
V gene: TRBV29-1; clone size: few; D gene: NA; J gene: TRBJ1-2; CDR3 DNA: TGCAGCTTTTACAGGACAAACTATGGCTACACCTTC; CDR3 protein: CSFYRTNYGYTF
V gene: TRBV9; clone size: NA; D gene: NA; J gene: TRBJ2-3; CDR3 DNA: TGTGCCAGCAGCGTAGTGATGGGGGCAGGAGATACGCAGTATTTT; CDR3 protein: CASSVVMGAGDTQYF
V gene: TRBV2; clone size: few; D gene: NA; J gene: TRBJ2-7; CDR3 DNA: TGTGCCAGCAGTGACAGGGGTCACGAGCAGTACTTC; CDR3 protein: CASSDRGHEQYF
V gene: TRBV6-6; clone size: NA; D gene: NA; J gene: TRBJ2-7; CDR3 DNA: TGTGCCAGCAGTTACGACGGAACCTACGAGCAGTACTTC; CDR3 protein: CASSYDGTYEQYF
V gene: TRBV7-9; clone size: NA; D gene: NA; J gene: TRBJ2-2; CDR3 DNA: TGTGCCAGCAGCTTGGTGGGACCCACCGGGGAGCTGTTTTTT; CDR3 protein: CASSLVGPTGELFF
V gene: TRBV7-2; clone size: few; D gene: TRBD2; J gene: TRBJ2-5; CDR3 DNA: TGTGCCAGCAGCTTGAGTCCCCTAGCGGGAGAGACCCAGTACTTC; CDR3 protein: CASSLSPLAGETQYF
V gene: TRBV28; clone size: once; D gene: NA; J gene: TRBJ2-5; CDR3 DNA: TGTGCCAGCAGTAGAACTCCAGGGGTTGGGGAAGAGACCCAGTACTTC; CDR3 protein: CASSRTPGVGEETQYF
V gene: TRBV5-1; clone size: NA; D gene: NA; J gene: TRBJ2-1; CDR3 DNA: TGCGCCAGCAGCGCTGCAGACAATGAGCAGTTCTTC; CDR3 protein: CASSAADNEQFF
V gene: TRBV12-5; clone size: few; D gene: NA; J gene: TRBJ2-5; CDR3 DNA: TGTGCTAGTGGTAAAAGCAGGGGCCAAGAGACCCAGTACTTC; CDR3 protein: CASGKSRGQETQYF
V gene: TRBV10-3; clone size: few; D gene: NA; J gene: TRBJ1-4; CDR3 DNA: TGTGCCATCGGACAGAATAATGAAAAACTGTTTTTT; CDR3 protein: CAIGQNNEKLFF
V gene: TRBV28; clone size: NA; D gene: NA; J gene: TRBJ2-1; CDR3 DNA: TGTGCCAGCAGTGGTGGGGGGTTCCACAATGAGCAGTTCTTC; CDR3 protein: CASSGGGFHNEQFF
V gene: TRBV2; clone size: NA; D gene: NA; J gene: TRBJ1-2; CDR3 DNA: TGTGCCAACAGGGTCCCCACGGGGAACTATGGCTACACCTTC; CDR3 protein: CANRVPTGNYGYTF